One sample yielded the 9 T cell receptor beta chains listed below, sequenced in a study of shared clonotypes between healthy human individuals. TCRdb's copy holds only in-frame clones and misses some; the assay was immunoSEQ multiplex PCR. The data contain around 1.1 million clones, around three quarters of them singletons. Sequenced material: memory CD4+ T cells from PBMCs. The subset: CD45RA-negative fraction. The receptors originated from a man in his late teens or twenties in good health. Some clones in this sample may be carry-over from other donors' samples.

The genes are TRBV5-8 and TRBJ2-7; TRBD2 aligns across 7 bases. V lost 4 bases, J lost 4 bases, and 8 bases stayed unmatched. The CDR3 extends over 14 amino acids. Germline V gene sequence: CDR1 SGHTS, CDR2 YDEGEE. For the CDR3, the DNA is TGTGCCAGCAGCCAGGGAGGGCTACTTTACGAGCAGTACTTC. Its translation: CASSQGGLLYEQYF.

This clone appeared a few times. The V and J genes are TRBV11-2 and TRBJ1-1; D perhaps matches TRBD1 (5 bases). CDR1 and CDR2 (germline): SGHAT, FQNNGV. The V and J ends lost 0 bases and 8 bases respectively, with 13 bases between them. The CDR3 has 14 residues. The DNA of the CDR3 is TGTGCCAGCAGCTTAGATACGTGGGGGATAGAAGCTTTCTTT. Translating gives CASSLDTWGIEAFF.

The rearrangement links TRBV6-6 to TRBJ2-5; 12 positions match TRBD2. Germline trimming cut 6 bases from V and 5 bases from J; bases unmatched to any gene: 7. The CDR3 has 15 amino acids. Germline CDR1 MNHNY, CDR2 SVGAGI (reference sequence). The DNA of the CDR3 is TGTGCCAGCAGGCCCCGACTAGCGGGGGAGGAGACCCAGTACTTC. Protein product: CASRPRLAGEETQYF.

V and J are TRBV28 and TRBJ2-5, with D possibly TRBD1 on 6 matching bases. Between the trimmed V and J ends, which lost 6 bases and 1 base, there was a span of 12 bases. The CDR3 loop spans 14 amino acids. Germline-derived CDR1 and CDR2 are MDHEN and SYDVKM. The CDR3 DNA reads TGTGCCAGCAGGGTCGGACAGACCCAAGAGACCCAGTACTTC. It yields the protein CASRVGQTQETQYF.

This clone was seen a handful of times. Additional DNA sequences in this sample encode the identical CDR3. The genes are TRBV18 and TRBJ2-5; the match to TRBD1 covers 7 bases. Trimming at V came to 4 bases and at J to 5 bases, leaving 7 bases not matched to a gene. This CDR3 region has 14 residues. The germline CDR1 and CDR2 sequences are KGHSH and LQKENI. The CDR3 here is CASSLRTGGETQYF. The CDR3 DNA reads as TGTGCCAGCTCACTAAGGACAGGCGGGGAGACCCAGTACTTC.

This rearrangement joins TRBV7-9 to TRBJ1-2; the match to TRBD1 covers 10 bases. The CDR3 has 15 amino acids. Germline-derived CDR1 and CDR2 are SEHNR and FQNEAQ (reference sequence). V was clipped by 3 bases and J by 3 bases; unmatched bases: 4. CDR3 region: CASSFFGTGDYGYTF. For the CDR3, the DNA is TGTGCCAGCAGCTTTTTCGGGACAGGGGACTATGGCTACACCTTC.

The J gene is TRBJ1-2, the V gene TRBV9; D not certain. This CDR3 spans 15 amino acids. The germline gives CDR1 SGDLS, CDR2 YYNGEE. V was trimmed by 0 bases and J by 0 bases, leaving 9 bases between them. Here the CDR3 reads CASSVAPQPNYGYTF. CDR3 nucleotide sequence: TGTGCCAGCAGCGTAGCCCCCCAGCCTAACTATGGCTACACCTTC.

This chain links TRBV5-1 with TRBJ1-6; weak D call: TRBD1 (5 bases). The CDR3 has 16 residues. The V end lost 4 bases, the J end lost 5 bases, and 16 bases lay between the germline ends. Germline-derived CDR1 and CDR2 are SGHRS and YFSETQ. This CDR3 reads CASSLTPGADNSPLHF. In DNA, the CDR3 is TGCGCCAGCAGCCTAACTCCCGGGGCGGATAATTCACCCCTCCACTTT.

This rearrangement joins TRBV27 to TRBJ2-7; 10 bases are a match to TRBD2. This CDR3 has 15 amino acids. CDR1 and CDR2 (germline): MNHEY, SMNVEV (reference sequence). V shed 4 bases, J shed 2 bases, and the junction held 5 bases outside the gene matches. The CDR3 coding sequence is TGTGCCAGCAGTTCGAGCGGGGGGGTCGCCTACGAGCAGTACTTC. Its protein is CASSSSGGVAYEQYF.